The sequence of this T cell receptor beta chain was determined in a study of low-dose radiotherapy and immunotherapy resistance in tumors. Study background: A dose of 0.5 Gy per fraction was delivered to Cohort 1 every 2 weeks, for a total of 6.5 Gy.

V was cut by 1 base and J by 11 bases, with 13 bases left in between. The CDR3 consists of 13 residues. Germline V CDR1 and CDR2: LGHNA, YNFKEQ. Time point reported: after trial treatment. Treatment given: LDRT plus nivolumab, ipilimumab, low-dose cyclophosphamide and aspirin (RACIN trial). Eligible patients bore advanced solid tumors devoid of tumor-infiltrating lymphocytes. First-strand cDNA used TRAV- and TRBV-specific primers, covering alpha and beta chains. Both a constant-region primer and a V-primer adapter served to amplify TCRs across roughly 20 PCR cycles. MiXCR, applied by TCRdb to the reads, yields one record per CDR3 protein. The profile shows about 58,000 distinct CDR3 sequences, 20% to 25% of them singletons.

This rearrangement joins TRBV4-2 to TRBJ2-3; no clear D gene. Sample: PBMCs, taken after low-dose radiotherapy plus immunotherapy. This receptor was identified in a male donor with prostate cancer. CDR3 bases: TGTGCCAGCAGCCAAGTTCAGGAAAAGATGCAGTATTTT. Its protein product is CASSQVQEKMQYF.